A selection of T cell receptor beta chains follows, all from one sample in a study of shared clonotypes between healthy human individuals. The method was immunoSEQ multiplex PCR; TCRdb's version includes in-frame clones alone and lacks a portion of them. Of some 2,500,000 clones detected, approximately 93% appear once; the ten largest clones hold roughly 0.39%. Sequencing was performed on naive CD4+ T cells from PBMCs. Receptor source: a man between 18 and 35 years old in good health. Some clones in this sample may be carry-over from other donors' samples. The CDR3 runs from the conserved cysteine through the conserved F or W. A D gene is named only where the DNA matches it firmly. Size is omitted from some rows. Given values are once, few, many or a class for expanded clones.

size: -
D: TRBD1
V: TRBV2
J: TRBJ2-3
DNA: TGTGCCAGCAGTTTAGACAGGGGGCCTACAGATACGCAGTATTTT
CDR3: CASSLDRGPTDTQYF

size: once
D: -
V: TRBV28
J: TRBJ2-6
DNA: TGTGCCAGCAGTTTAACGGGGTCTGTATCTGGGGCCAACGTCCTGACTTTC
CDR3: CASSLTGSVSGANVLTF

size: -
D: -
V: TRBV7-2
J: TRBJ2-2
DNA: TGTGCCAGCAGCTTACTACACGAAACCGGGGAGCTGTTTTTT
CDR3: CASSLLHETGELFF

size: -
D: TRBD1
V: TRBV19
J: TRBJ1-5
DNA: TGTGCCAGTAGTGGAGGGACAGGGCCTCATCAGCCCCAGCATTTT
CDR3: CASSGGTGPHQPQHF

size: -
D: -
V: TRBV9
J: TRBJ2-2
DNA: TGTGCCAGCAGCGCATATCTAACGAACACCGGGGAGCTGTTTTTT
CDR3: CASSAYLTNTGELFF

size: -
D: TRBD2
V: TRBV7-3
J: TRBJ2-2
DNA: TGTGCCAGCGGCCCTGGACTAGCGAGCACCGGGGAGCTGTTTTTT
CDR3: CASGPGLASTGELFF

size: -
D: -
V: TRBV25-1
J: TRBJ2-1
DNA: TGTGCCAGCAGTTTCCGGGGCGATGAGCAGTTCTTC
CDR3: CASSFRGDEQFF

size: -
D: -
V: TRBV7-9
J: TRBJ2-3
DNA: TGTGCCAGCAGCTCGTCCCTACCCGGCGATACGCAGTATTTT
CDR3: CASSSSLPGDTQYF

size: -
D: TRBD1
V: TRBV7-9
J: TRBJ2-7
DNA: TGTGCCAGCACCTTGGGACAGGGCGGATCCGAGCAGTACTTC
CDR3: CASTLGQGGSEQYF

size: few
D: -
V: TRBV2
J: TRBJ1-1
DNA: TGTGCCAGCAGTCCTAATCTGGCTGAAGCTTTCTTT
CDR3: CASSPNLAEAFF

size: -
D: TRBD1
V: TRBV6-1
J: TRBJ2-1
DNA: TGTGCCAGCAGTGCAACCACAGGGGTTAGCTACAATGAGCAGTTCTTC
CDR3: CASSATTGVSYNEQFF

size: -
D: -
V: TRBV5-1
J: TRBJ1-4
DNA: TGCGCCAGCAGCCTGGGGGAGGCCGGTGAAAAACTGTTTTTT
CDR3: CASSLGEAGEKLFF

size: -
D: -
V: TRBV5-4
J: TRBJ2-5
DNA: TGTGCCAGCAGCCACCCGGGAAATGGGCCAGAGACCCAGTACTTC
CDR3: CASSHPGNGPETQYF

size: -
D: -
V: TRBV10-3
J: TRBJ2-7
DNA: TGTGCCATCAGTGGACAGGGTGCGGAGGGCGAGCAGTACTTC
CDR3: CAISGQGAEGEQYF

size: -
D: TRBD1
V: TRBV6-1
J: TRBJ1-1
DNA: TGTGCCAGCTCCTGGGTGGGACAGTTGAACACTGAAGCTTTCTTT
CDR3: CASSWVGQLNTEAFF

size: -
D: -
V: TRBV5-6
J: TRBJ2-1
DNA: TGTGCCAGCAGACGATCACCCTCTCCCGGTAATGAGCAGTTCTTC
CDR3: CASRRSPSPGNEQFF

size: -
D: -
V: TRBV2
J: TRBJ2-3
DNA: TGTGCCAGCAGTGATTGGGGTTCTGCAGATACGCAGTATTTT
CDR3: CASSDWGSADTQYF

size: -
D: -
V: TRBV7-9
J: TRBJ1-1
DNA: TGTGCCAGCAGCTTCTTGTCCGCCACTGAAGCTTTCTTT
CDR3: CASSFLSATEAFF

size: -
D: TRBD2
V: TRBV6-1
J: TRBJ2-1
DNA: TGTGCCAGCGGGACTAGCGGGAGCTCCTACAATGAGCAGTTCTTC
CDR3: CASGTSGSSYNEQFF

size: -
D: -
V: TRBV5-1
J: TRBJ1-4
DNA: TGCGCCAGCAGCCCGGAAGGGGAAAAACTGTTTTTT
CDR3: CASSPEGEKLFF

size: -
D: -
V: TRBV14
J: TRBJ2-3
DNA: TGTGCCAGCAGCCAAGGAGGTCTAAGCACAGATACGCAGTATTTT
CDR3: CASSQGGLSTDTQYF

size: -
D: -
V: TRBV7-2
J: TRBJ1-4
DNA: TGTGCCAGCAGCTTAGCGCGGGGTTTTTTCGAAAAACTGTTTTTT
CDR3: CASSLARGFFEKLFF

size: -
D: TRBD2
V: TRBV10-1
J: TRBJ2-7
DNA: TGCGCCAGCAGTGACCCGGGTAGCGGGAGTTCCCTGTACTTC
CDR3: CASSDPGSGSSLYF

size: few
D: -
V: TRBV25-1
J: TRBJ2-2
DNA: TGTGCCAGCAGTAGGTCTAGAGCATCGAACACCGGGGAGCTGTTTTTT
CDR3: CASSRSRASNTGELFF

size: -
D: TRBD1
V: TRBV28
J: TRBJ1-4
DNA: TGTGCCAGTGGAACCGGGACAGGCGGCGAAAAACTGTTTTTT
CDR3: CASGTGTGGEKLFF

size: -
D: TRBD2
V: TRBV7-3
J: TRBJ2-7
DNA: TGTGCCAGCAGCCCGAGCGGGAGGATCTCCTACGAGCAGTACTTC
CDR3: CASSPSGRISYEQYF

size: -
D: TRBD2
V: TRBV5-1
J: TRBJ2-5
DNA: TGCGCCAGCAGCCCCACGGGGCGGCTAGCGGGAGGCGGAGAGACCCAGTACTTC
CDR3: CASSPTGRLAGGGETQYF

size: -
D: -
V: TRBV28
J: TRBJ2-3
DNA: TGTGCCAGCAGCTACCGGGACAAAGGCACAGATACGCAGTATTTT
CDR3: CASSYRDKGTDTQYF

size: -
D: -
V: TRBV2
J: TRBJ1-5
DNA: TGTGCCAGCAGTGGTCCTTGGGGGAGCAATCAGCCCCAGCATTTT
CDR3: CASSGPWGSNQPQHF

size: -
D: -
V: TRBV19
J: TRBJ2-3
DNA: TGTGCCAGTAGTATTCTCACGCAGGGATACCCAGATACGCAGTATTTT
CDR3: CASSILTQGYPDTQYF